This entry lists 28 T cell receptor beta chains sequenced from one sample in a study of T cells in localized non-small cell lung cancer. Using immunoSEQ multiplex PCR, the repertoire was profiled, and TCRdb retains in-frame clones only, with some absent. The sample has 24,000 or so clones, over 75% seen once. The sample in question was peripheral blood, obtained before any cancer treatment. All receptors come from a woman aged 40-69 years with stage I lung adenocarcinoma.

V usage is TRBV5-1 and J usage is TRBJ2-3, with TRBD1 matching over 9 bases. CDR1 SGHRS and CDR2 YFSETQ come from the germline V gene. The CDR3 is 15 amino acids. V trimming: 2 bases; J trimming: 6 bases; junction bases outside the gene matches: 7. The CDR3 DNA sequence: TGCGCCAGCAGCTTTGGACAGGGGAAATCGGATACGCAGTATTTT. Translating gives CASSFGQGKSDTQYF.

In DNA, the CDR3 is TGTGCCAGCAGCCGAGCACCTTTCACTTACGAATCGTACAATGAGCAGTTCTTC. This codes for CASSRAPFTYESYNEQFF. The genes are TRBV28 and TRBJ2-1; D call uncertain. The CDR3 totals 18 residues. V lost 6 bases and J 4 bases, leaving 25 bases between the germline ends. Germline loops: CDR1 MDHEN, CDR2 SYDVKM.

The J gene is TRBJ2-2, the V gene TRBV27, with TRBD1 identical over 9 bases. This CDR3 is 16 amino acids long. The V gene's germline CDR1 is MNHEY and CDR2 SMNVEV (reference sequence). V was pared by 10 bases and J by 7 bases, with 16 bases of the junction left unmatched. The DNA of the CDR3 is TGTGCCACCAGCCACCTCGTGGGACAGGGAGTCGGGGAGCTGTTTTTT. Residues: CATSHLVGQGVGELFF.

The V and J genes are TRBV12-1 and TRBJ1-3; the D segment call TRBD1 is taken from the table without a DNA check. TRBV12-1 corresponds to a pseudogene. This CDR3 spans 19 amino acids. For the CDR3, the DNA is TGTGCCAGCAGCTTTGCACAACCCGGACAGGCCTACTCTGGAAACACCATATATTTT. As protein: CASSFAQPGQAYSGNTIYF.

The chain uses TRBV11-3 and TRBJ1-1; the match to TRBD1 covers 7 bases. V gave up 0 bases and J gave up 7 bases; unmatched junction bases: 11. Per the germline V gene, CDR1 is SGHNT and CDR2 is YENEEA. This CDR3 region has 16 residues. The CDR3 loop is CASSLDINRDSIEAFF. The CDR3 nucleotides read TGTGCCAGCAGCTTAGATATAAACCGGGACAGCATTGAAGCTTTCTTT.

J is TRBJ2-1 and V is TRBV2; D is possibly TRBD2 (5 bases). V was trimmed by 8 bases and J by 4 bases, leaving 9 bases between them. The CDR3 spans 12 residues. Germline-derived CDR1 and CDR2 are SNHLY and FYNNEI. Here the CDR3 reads CASVLVYNEQFF. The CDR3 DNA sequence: TGTGCCAGCGTACTAGTATACAATGAGCAGTTCTTC.

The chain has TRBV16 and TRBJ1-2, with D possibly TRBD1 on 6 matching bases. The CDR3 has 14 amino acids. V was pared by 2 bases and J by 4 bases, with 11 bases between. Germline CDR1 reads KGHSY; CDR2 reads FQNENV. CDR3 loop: CASSQTGTVYGYTF. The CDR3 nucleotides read TGTGCCAGCAGCCAAACAGGGACGGTCTATGGCTACACCTTC.

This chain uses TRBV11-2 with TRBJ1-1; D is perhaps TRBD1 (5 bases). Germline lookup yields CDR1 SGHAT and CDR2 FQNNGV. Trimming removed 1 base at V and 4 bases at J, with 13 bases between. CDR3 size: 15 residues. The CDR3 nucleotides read TGTGCCAGCAGCTTAGGAGCCGGGGGAACCACTGAAGCTTTCTTT. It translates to CASSLGAGGTTEAFF.

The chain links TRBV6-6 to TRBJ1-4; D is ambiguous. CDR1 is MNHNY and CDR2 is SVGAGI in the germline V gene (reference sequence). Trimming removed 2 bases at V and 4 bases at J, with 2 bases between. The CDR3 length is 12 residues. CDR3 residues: CASSYLNEKLFF. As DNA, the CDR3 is TGTGCCAGCAGTTACCTTAATGAAAAACTGTTTTTT.

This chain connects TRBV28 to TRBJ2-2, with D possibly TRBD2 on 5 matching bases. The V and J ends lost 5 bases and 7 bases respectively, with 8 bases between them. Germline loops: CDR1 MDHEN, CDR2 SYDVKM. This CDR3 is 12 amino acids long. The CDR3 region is CASSRRIGELFF. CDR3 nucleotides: TGTGCCAGCAGTCGGAGGATCGGGGAGCTGTTTTTT. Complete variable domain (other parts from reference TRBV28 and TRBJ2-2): DVKVTQSSRYLVKRTGEKVFLECVQDMDHENMFWYRQDPGLGLRLIYFSYDVKMKEKGDIPEGYSVSREKKERFSLILESASTNQTSMYLCASSRRIGELFFGEGSRLTVL.

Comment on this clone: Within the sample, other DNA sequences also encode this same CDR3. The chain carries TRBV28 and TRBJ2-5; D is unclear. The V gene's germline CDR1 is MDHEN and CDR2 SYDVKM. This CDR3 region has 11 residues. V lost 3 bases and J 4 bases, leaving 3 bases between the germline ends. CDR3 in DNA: TGTGCCAGCAGTTTCGTAGAGACCCAGTACTTC. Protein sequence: CASSFVETQYF. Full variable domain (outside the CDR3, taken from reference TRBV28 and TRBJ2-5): DVKVTQSSRYLVKRTGEKVFLECVQDMDHENMFWYRQDPGLGLRLIYFSYDVKMKEKGDIPEGYSVSREKKERFSLILESASTNQTSMYLCASSFVETQYFGPGTRLLVL.

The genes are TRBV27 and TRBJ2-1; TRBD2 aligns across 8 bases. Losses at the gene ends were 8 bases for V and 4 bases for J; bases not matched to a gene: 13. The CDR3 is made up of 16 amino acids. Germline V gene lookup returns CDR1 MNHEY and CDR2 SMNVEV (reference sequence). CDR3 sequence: CASAHRRASGYNEQFF. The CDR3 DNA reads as TGTGCCAGCGCTCACCGGAGGGCTAGCGGGTACAATGAGCAGTTCTTC.

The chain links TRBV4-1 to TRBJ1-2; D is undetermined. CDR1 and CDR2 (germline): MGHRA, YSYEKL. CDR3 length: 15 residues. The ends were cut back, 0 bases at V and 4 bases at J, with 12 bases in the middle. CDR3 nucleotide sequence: TGCGCCAGCAGCCAAGATCGCGGGCCTTTCTATGGCTACACCTTC. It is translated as CASSQDRGPFYGYTF.

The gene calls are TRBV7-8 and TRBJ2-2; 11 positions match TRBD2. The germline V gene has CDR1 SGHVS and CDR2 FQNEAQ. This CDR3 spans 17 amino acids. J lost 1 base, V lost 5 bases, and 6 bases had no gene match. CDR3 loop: CASSKGGLAVNTGELFF. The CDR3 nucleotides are TGTGCCAGCAGCAAGGGGGGACTAGCGGTGAACACCGGGGAGCTGTTTTTT.

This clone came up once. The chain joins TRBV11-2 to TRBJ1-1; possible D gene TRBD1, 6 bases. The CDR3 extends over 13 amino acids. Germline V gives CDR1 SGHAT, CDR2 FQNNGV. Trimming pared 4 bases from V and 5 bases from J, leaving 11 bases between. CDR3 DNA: TGTGCCAGCAGCTCCCCCACAGGGACTGAAGCTTTCTTT. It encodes CASSSPTGTEAFF.

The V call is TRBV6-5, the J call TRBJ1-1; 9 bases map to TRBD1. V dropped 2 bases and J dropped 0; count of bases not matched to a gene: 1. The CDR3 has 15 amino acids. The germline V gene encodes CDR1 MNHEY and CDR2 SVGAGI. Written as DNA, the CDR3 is TGTGCCAGCAGTTACGGGACAGGGATGAACACTGAAGCTTTCTTT. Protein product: CASSYGTGMNTEAFF.

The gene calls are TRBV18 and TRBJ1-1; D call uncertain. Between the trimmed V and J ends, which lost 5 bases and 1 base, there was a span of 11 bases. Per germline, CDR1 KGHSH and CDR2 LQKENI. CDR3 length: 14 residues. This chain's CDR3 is CASSSPVGNTEAFF. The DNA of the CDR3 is TGTGCCAGCTCATCCCCCGTAGGGAACACTGAAGCTTTCTTT. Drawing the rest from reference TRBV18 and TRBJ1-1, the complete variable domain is NAGVMQNPRHLVRRRGQEARLRCSPMKGHSHVYWYRQLPEEGLKFMVYLQKENIIDESGMPKERFSAEFPKEGPSILRIQQVVRGDSAAYFCASSSPVGNTEAFFGQGTRLTVV.

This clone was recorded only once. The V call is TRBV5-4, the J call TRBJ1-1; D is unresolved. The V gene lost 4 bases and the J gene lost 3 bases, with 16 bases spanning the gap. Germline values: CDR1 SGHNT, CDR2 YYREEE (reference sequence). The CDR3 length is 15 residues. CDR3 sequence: CASSRLGWADTEAFF. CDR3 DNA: TGTGCCAGCAGCCGCCTGGGGTGGGCAGACACTGAAGCTTTCTTT.

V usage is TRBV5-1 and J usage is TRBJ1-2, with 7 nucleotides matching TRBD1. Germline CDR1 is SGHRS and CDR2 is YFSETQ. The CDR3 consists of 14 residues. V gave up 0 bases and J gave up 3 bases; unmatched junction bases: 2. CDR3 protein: CASSLDGTDYGYTF. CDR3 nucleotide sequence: TGCGCCAGCAGCTTGGACGGGACAGACTATGGCTACACCTTC.

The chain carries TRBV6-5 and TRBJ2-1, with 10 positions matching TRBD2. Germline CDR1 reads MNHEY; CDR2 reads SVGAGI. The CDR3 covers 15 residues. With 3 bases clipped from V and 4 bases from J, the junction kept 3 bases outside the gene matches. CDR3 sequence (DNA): TGTGCCAGCAGTTATAGGACTAGCGGATACAATGAGCAGTTCTTC. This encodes CASSYRTSGYNEQFF.

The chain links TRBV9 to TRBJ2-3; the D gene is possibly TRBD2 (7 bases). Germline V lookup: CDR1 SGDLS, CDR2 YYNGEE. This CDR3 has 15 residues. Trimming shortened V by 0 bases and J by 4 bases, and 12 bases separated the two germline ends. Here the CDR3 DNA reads TGTGCCAGCAGCGTAGAGGGGGGAGGGCCAGATACGCAGTATTTT. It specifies CASSVEGGGPDTQYF. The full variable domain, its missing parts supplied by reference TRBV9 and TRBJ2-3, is DSGVTQTPKHLITATGQRVTLRCSPRSGDLSVYWYQQSLDQGLQFLIQYYNGEERAKGNILERFSAQQFPDLHSELNLSSLELGDSALYFCASSVEGGGPDTQYFGPGTRLTVL.

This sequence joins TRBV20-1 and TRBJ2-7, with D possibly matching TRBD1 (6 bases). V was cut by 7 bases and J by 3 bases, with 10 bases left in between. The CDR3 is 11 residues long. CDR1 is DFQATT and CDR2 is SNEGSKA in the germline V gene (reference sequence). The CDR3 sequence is CSVRDNYEQYF. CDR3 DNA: TGCAGTGTACGGGACAACTACGAGCAGTACTTC.

CDR3 region: CASSLYPPALSQSYEQYF. The CDR3 coding sequence is TGTGCCAGCAGTTTATACCCCCCCGCTCTGAGCCAATCCTACGAGCAGTACTTC. The rearrangement uses TRBV28 and TRBJ2-7, with no clear D. CDR1 is MDHEN, CDR2 SYDVKM, per germline. There are 18 residues in the CDR3. Trimming stripped 1 base from V and 1 base from J, with 20 bases between.

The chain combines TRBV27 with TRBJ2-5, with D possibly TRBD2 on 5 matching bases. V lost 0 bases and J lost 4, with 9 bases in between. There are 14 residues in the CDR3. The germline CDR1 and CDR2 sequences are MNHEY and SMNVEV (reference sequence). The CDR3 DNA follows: TGTGCCAGCAGTTTATCGAGGGAAAGAGAGACCCAGTACTTC. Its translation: CASSLSRERETQYF.

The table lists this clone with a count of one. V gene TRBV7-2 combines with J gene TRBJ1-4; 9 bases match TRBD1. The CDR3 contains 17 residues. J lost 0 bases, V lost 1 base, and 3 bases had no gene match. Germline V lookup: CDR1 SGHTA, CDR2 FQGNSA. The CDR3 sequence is CASSLGTGVATNEKLFF. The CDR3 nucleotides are TGTGCCAGCAGCTTAGGGACAGGGGTTGCAACTAATGAAAAACTGTTTTTT.

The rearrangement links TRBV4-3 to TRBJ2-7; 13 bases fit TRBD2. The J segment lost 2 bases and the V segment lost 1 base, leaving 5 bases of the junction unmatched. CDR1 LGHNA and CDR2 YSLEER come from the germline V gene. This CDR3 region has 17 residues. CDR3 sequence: CASSQGGGLAGTYEQYF. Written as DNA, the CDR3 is TGCGCCAGCAGCCAAGGGGGGGGACTAGCGGGAACCTACGAGCAGTACTTC.

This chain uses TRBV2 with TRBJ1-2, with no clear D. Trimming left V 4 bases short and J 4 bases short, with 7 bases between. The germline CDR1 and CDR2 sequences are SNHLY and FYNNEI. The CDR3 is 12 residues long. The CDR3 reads CASSGSLYGYTF. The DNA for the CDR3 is TGTGCCAGCAGTGGATCCCTCTATGGCTACACCTTC.

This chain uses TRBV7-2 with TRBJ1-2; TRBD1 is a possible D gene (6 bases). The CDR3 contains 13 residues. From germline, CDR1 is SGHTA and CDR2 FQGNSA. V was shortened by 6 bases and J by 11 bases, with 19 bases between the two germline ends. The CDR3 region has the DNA TGTGCCAGCAGTCCTAACTCAGACAGGCGGTACACCTTC. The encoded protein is CASSPNSDRRYTF. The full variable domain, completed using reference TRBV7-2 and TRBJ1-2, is GAGVSQSPSNKVTEKGKDVELRCDPISGHTALYWYRQSLGQGLEFLIYFQGNSAPDKSGLPSDRFSAERTGGSVSTLTIQRTQQEDSAVYLCASSPNSDRRYTFGSGTRLTVV.